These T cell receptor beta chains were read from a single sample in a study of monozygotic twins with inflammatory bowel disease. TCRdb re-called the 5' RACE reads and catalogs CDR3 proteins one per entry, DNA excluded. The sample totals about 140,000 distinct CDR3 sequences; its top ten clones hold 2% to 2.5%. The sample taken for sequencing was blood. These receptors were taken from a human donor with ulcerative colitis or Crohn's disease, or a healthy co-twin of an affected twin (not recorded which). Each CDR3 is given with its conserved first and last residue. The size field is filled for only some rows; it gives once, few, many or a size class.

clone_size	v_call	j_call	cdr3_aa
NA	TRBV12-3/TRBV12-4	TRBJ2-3	CASSFTGSPDTQYF
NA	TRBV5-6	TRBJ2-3	CASSFTIGPDTQYF
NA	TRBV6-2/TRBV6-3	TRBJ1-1	CASRTGGRPTEAFF
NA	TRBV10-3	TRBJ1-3	CAISESTGDSGNTIYF
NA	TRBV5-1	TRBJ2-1	CASSLAEGVPNEQFF
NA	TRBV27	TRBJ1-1	CASSSAGYTEAFF
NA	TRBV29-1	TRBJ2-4	CSVVDRVGSLAKNIQYF
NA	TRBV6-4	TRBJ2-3	CASSDGQGADTQYF
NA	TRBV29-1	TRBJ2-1	CSVGVGYNEQFF
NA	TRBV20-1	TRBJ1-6	CSASEGQGGSSSYNSPLHF
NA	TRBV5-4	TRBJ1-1	CASSLALDLNTEAFF
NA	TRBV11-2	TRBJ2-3	CASSLRGGRTDTQYF
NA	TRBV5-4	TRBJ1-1	CASSLDHTEAFF
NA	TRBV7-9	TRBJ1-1	CASSPWGRTNTEAFF
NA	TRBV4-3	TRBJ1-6	CASSPTGMSSYNSPLHF
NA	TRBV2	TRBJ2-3	CASTRRGITDTQYF
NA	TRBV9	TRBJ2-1	CASSGHRGFGHNEQFF
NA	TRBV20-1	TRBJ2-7	CSADKKTTEQYF
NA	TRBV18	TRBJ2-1	CASSPRVRDNEQFF
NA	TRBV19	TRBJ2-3	CASLDGGATDTQYF
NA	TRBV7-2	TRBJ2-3	CASSPPFTDTQYF
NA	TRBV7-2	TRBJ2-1	CASQGQTYNEQFF
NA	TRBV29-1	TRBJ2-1	CSVVTPQGSSYNEQFF
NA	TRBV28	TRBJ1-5	CASSPGTPSNQPQHF
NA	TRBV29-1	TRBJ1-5	CSGGRHQPQHF
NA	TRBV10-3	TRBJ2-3	CAISESLQRQGAIDTQYF
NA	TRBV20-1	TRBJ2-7	CSAPLAGLNEQYF
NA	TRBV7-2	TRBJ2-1	CASSLGTLSYNEQFF
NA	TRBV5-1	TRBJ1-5	CASSLGFIPNQPQHF
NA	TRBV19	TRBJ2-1	CASSSMGYEQFF
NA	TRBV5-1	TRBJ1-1	CASSSDRGWAEAFF
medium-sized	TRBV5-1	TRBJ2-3	CASSLPENTDTQYF
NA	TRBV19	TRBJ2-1	CASSIGDYEQFF
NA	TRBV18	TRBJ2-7	CASSPIQGTNYEQYF
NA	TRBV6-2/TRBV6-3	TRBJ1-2	CASSYSGTGGFYGYTF
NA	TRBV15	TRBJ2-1	CATSSRLAGENEQFF
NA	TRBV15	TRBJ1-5	CATSRLVSNQPQHF
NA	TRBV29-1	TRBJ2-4	CSVYRGNIQYF
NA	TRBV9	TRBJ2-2	CASSVAWDTGELFF
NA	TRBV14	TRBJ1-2	CASSLTGHYGYTF
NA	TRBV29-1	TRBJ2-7	CSVENSSSYEQYF
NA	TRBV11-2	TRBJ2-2	CASTRQGTYTGELFF
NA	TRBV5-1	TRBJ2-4	CASSFTGMGNIQYF
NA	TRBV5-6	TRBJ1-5	CASSSGGSSGRRYQPQHF
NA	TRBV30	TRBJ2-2	CAWSVGGRDTGELFF
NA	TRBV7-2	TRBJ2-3	CASSLLPGLARSDTQYF
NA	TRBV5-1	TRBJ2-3	CASSRAGATDTQYF
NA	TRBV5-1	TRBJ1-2	CASSPQNRGDGYTF
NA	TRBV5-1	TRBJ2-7	CASSLSEGAHEQYF
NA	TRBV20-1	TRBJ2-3	CSASAGQGAGYTQYF
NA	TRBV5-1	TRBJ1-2	CASSFKNYGYTF
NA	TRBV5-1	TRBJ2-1	CASSMTGTGDLEQFF
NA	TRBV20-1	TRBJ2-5	CSARAGSFGTQYF
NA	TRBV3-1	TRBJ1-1	CASSQITGAEYTEAFF
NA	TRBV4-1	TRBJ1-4	CASSPPGANEKLFF
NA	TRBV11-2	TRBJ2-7	CASSLGRVTHVF
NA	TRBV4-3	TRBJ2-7	CASSRYSGGESYEQYF
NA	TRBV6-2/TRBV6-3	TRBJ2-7	CASSRGQGFFEQYF
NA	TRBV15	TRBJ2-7	CATALDRSREQYF
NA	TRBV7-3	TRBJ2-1	CASSLVPGLAASSYNEQFF